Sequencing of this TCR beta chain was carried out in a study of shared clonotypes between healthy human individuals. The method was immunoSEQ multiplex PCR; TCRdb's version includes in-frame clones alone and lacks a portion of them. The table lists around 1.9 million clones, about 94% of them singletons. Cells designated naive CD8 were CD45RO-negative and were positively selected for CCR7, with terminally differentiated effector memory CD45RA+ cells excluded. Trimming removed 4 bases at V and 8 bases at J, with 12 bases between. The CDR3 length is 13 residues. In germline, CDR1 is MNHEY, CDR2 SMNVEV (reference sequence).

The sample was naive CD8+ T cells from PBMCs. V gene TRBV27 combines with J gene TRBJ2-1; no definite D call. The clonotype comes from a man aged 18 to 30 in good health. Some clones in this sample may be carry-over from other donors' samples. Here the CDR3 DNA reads TGTGCCAGCAGTTGGGCCTATTCCGATGAGCAGTTCTTC. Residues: CASSWAYSDEQFF.